This entry describes one T cell receptor beta chain. The sample belongs to a study of monozygotic twins with inflammatory bowel disease. Germline V gene data show CDR1 as MDHEN and CDR2 as SYDVKM. This CDR3 contains 15 residues. TCRdb reprocessed the 5' RACE reads; each CDR3 protein has one entry and no DNA is given. This sample carries approximately 400,000 distinct CDR3 sequences, with 2% to 2.5% going to the ten biggest clones. The sequence came from a human donor with ulcerative colitis or Crohn's disease, or a healthy co-twin of an affected twin (not recorded which). Sequenced input: blood. The chain is built from TRBV28 and TRBJ2-7. The CDR3 loop is CASSPVGQLLYEQYF.